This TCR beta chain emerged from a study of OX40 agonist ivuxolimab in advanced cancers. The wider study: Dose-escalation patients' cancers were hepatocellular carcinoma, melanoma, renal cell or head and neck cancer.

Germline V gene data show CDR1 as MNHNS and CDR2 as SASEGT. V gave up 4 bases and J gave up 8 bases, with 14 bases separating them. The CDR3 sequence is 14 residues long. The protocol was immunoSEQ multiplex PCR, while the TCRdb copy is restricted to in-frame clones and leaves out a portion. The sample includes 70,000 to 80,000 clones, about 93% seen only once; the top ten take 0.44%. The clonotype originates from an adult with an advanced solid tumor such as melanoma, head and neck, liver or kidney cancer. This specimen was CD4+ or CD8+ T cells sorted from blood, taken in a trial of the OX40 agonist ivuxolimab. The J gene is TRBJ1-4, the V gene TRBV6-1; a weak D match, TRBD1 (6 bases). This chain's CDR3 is CASSGLLTGEKLFF. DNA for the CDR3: TGTGCCAGCAGTGGGCTCCTTACAGGGGAAAAACTGTTTTTT.